These 4 T cell receptor beta chains were sequenced from one sample in a study of blood T cell repertoires in COVID-19. TCRdb's table, derived via immunoSEQ multiplex PCR, lists solely in-frame clones and lacks some. The sample lists about 71,000 clones, 89% occurring once. The sample taken for sequencing was peripheral blood. The receptor source for this set is a man aged 50 or older with active COVID-19.

The chain employs TRBV3-1 (or the pseudogene TRBV3-2) and TRBJ1-2; possibly TRBD1 for D (5 bases). Trimming stripped 4 bases from V and 6 bases from J, with 12 bases between. The CDR3 extends over 13 amino acids. CDR1 is LGHDT and CDR2 is YNNKEL in the germline V gene (reference sequence). CDR3 residues: CASSPQGKNGYTF. The CDR3 nucleotides read TGTGCCAGCAGCCCCCAGGGAAAGAATGGCTACACCTTC.

The chain carries TRBV7-2 and TRBJ2-1; D gene ambiguous. Per the germline V gene, CDR1 is SGHTA and CDR2 is FQGNSA. Trimming cost V 4 bases and J 6 bases, with 4 bases left between them. The CDR3 runs 11 residues. CDR3 DNA: TGTGCCAGCAGCTCCCTCAATGAGCAGTTCTTC. This codes for CASSSLNEQFF. Full variable domain (rest looked up from reference TRBV7-2 and TRBJ2-1): GAGVSQSPSNKVTEKGKDVELRCDPISGHTALYWYRQSLGQGLEFLIYFQGNSAPDKSGLPSDRFSAERTGGSVSTLTIQRTQQEDSAVYLCASSSLNEQFFGPGTRLTVL.

The chain recombines TRBV7-9 with TRBJ1-6; TRBD1 matches at 9 bases. V lost 5 bases to trimming and J lost 8 bases; unmatched junction nucleotides: 4. CDR1 is SEHNR, CDR2 FQNEAQ, per germline (reference sequence). The CDR3 length is 14 residues. The CDR3 DNA sequence: TGTGCCAGCAGCCGGGACAGGGTGGATTCACCCCTCCACTTT. Its translation is CASSRDRVDSPLHF.

The chain uses TRBV5-4 and TRBJ2-7; 9 bases align to TRBD2. J was trimmed by 0 bases and V by 0 bases; bases with no gene match: 4. The length of the CDR3 is 16 residues. Germline CDR1 is SGHNT and CDR2 is YYREEE (reference sequence). CDR3 amino acids: CASSLGSGGHSYEQYF. DNA of the CDR3: TGTGCCAGCAGCTTGGGTAGCGGGGGCCACTCCTACGAGCAGTACTTC.